The 12 T cell receptor beta chains presented below share a single source sample, sequenced in a study of sequential checkpoint blockade in melanoma (dated by TCRdb to between 2018 and 2020). The treatment or condition label for this specimen denotes: randomized to nivolumab then ipilimumab (arm A) or the reverse (arm B). Library creation used the immunoSEQ multiplex PCR assay. The immuneACCESS repertoire file appears here via TCRdb, limited to in-frame rearrangements. These files lack a portion of the clones; in checked studies, under half of the deficit traces to unresolved V genes, and the cause of the others is not known. The sample table records about 9,100 clones; about 71% of these occur just once. Nearly 25% of the sample comes from the top ten. The specimen comprised CD8+ T cells sorted from blood (inferred from file names), sampled from a patient given nivolumab and ipilimumab in sequence. The origin of the receptors is a human donor with melanoma.

The count of this clone is one. CDR3 sequence (DNA): TGTGCCAGCAGCTTCGGGCCGGCGGGACAGGGAACCTACGAGCAGTACTTC. This gives the protein CASSFGPAGQGTYEQYF. The chain recombines TRBV7-2 with TRBJ2-7; 9 nucleotides line up with TRBD1. Trimming removed 3 bases from V and 2 bases from J; junction bases left unmatched: 11. CDR1 and CDR2 (germline): SGHTA, FQGNSA. The CDR3 runs 17 residues. The full variable domain, completed using reference TRBV7-2 and TRBJ2-7, is GAGVSQSPSNKVTEKGKDVELRCDPISGHTALYWYRQSLGQGLEFLIYFQGNSAPDKSGLPSDRFSAERTGGSVSTLTIQRTQQEDSAVYLCASSFGPAGQGTYEQYFGPGTRLTVT.

The genes are TRBV7-9 and TRBJ1-6; D may be TRBD1 (6 bases). The CDR3 runs 13 residues. CDR1 is SEHNR and CDR2 is FQNEAQ in the germline V gene (reference sequence). The germline V and J ends were trimmed by 4 bases and 9 bases, with 10 bases remaining between them. In DNA, the CDR3 is TGTGCCAGCAGCTCGGGAGGGGGTTCACCCCTCCACTTT. Its protein product is CASSSGGGSPLHF.

V is TRBV6-5 and J is TRBJ2-7, with D possibly TRBD1 on 5 matching bases. With 4 bases removed from V and 2 bases from J, the gap between germline ends came to 9 bases. CDR3 length: 13 residues. The V gene's germline CDR1 is MNHEY and CDR2 SVGAGI. This CDR3 is CASSLMDTYEQYF. CDR3 sequence (DNA): TGTGCCAGCAGTTTGATGGACACCTACGAGCAGTACTTC.

This clone was detected a few times. V is TRBV7-2 and J is TRBJ2-3; 11 bases match TRBD2. CDR1 and CDR2 from the germline V gene are SGHTA and FQGNSA. Trimming removed 1 base from V and 3 bases from J; junction bases left unmatched: 12. CDR3 size: 19 residues. Written as DNA, the CDR3 is TGTGCCAGCAGCTTAGAGGGGTCTAGCGGGGGGCGCGCGACAGATACGCAGTATTTT. Translating gives CASSLEGSSGGRATDTQYF.

The CDR3 nucleotides are TGTGCCAGCAGCTTAAAACAGGGGGGGACAGATACGCAGTATTTT. Translating gives CASSLKQGGTDTQYF. The rearrangement joins TRBV7-9 to TRBJ2-3, with D perhaps matching TRBD1 (8 bases). V was pared by 2 bases and J by 3 bases, with 12 bases between. CDR1 SEHNR and CDR2 FQNEAQ come from the germline V gene (reference sequence). There are 15 residues in the CDR3.

The CDR3 DNA reads as TGTGCCAGCAGATCCGACAGTCAGGAGACCCAGTACTTC. Protein product: CASRSDSQETQYF. The chain recombines TRBV7-9 with TRBJ2-5, with D maybe TRBD1 (5 bases). This CDR3 spans 13 amino acids. The germline gives CDR1 SEHNR, CDR2 FQNEAQ (reference sequence). V dropped 6 bases and J dropped 5 bases, with 13 bases sitting between them.

With regard to this clone: The junction and the germline gene differ at one end; a read error may be behind it. This chain joins TRBV19 and TRBJ2-7, with D possibly being TRBD2 (5 bases). The CDR3 contains 13 residues. Germline-derived CDR1 and CDR2 are LNHDA and SQIVND (reference sequence). The CDR3 region is CASSIVPDYERYF. CDR3 DNA sequence: TGTGCCAGTAGTATAGTCCCTGACTACGAGCGGTACTTC.

Turning to this clone: The same CDR3 can be traced to other DNA sequences in this sample. The chain carries TRBV27 and TRBJ1-1; D is possibly TRBD1 (5 bases). CDR3 length: 13 residues. Per the germline V gene, CDR1 is MNHEY and CDR2 is SMNVEV (reference sequence). With 5 bases removed from V and 1 base from J, the gap between germline ends came to 8 bases. This CDR3 is CASSLQGNTEAFF. Written as DNA, the CDR3 is TGTGCCAGCAGTCTCCAGGGGAACACTGAAGCTTTCTTT.

The rearrangement uses TRBV6-1 and TRBJ2-7; possible D gene TRBD1, 8 bases. This CDR3 has 15 residues. Germline CDR1 and CDR2: MNHNS and SASEGT. V was trimmed by 5 bases and J by 4 bases, leaving 18 bases between them. As DNA, the CDR3 is TGTGCCAGCAGTCAGGGGGGGCAGGGGGCGTACGAGCAGTACTTC. Its translation is CASSQGGQGAYEQYF.

Remarks on this clone: The same CDR3 also results from other DNA sequences found in this sample. This chain joins TRBV29-1 and TRBJ2-5; a weak D match, TRBD1 (6 bases). Germline CDR1 reads SQVTM; CDR2 reads ANQGSEA. The CDR3 has 12 residues. V lost 5 bases to trimming and J lost 5 bases, with 12 bases between them. In DNA form, the CDR3 reads TGCAGCGTTATGACAGGATGGGAGACCCAGTACTTC. It translates to CSVMTGWETQYF.

In its sample, this clone was seen a few times. This rearrangement joins TRBV5-5 to TRBJ2-7, with 9 positions matching TRBD1. The CDR3 spans 14 residues. CDR1 and CDR2 from the germline V gene are SGHKS and YYEKEE (reference sequence). Trimming cost V 3 bases and J 5 bases; bases outside gene matches: 6. The chain's CDR3 is CASSWTGAGNEQYF. The CDR3 DNA reads as TGTGCCAGCAGCTGGACAGGGGCTGGCAACGAGCAGTACTTC.

The V gene is TRBV27, the J gene TRBJ1-2, with 8 nucleotides matching TRBD1. CDR1 is MNHEY, CDR2 SMNVEV, per germline (reference sequence). After removal of 6 bases from V and 4 bases from J, the junction contained 13 bases not matched to a gene. The CDR3 contains 16 residues. The CDR3 nucleotides read TGTGCCAGCAGCCCTCTAGGCCAGGGGGCAAGCTATGGCTACACCTTC. Residues: CASSPLGQGASYGYTF.